Sequencing of this TCR beta chain was carried out in a study of blood T cell repertoires in COVID-19 (dated by TCRdb to 2018 to 2021). Context from the whole study: Samples from collaborators originated in the United States, Italy and Spain and spanned both the acute and convalescent phases of COVID-19. The material from the prospective study consisted of cDNA or gDNA derived from T cells, B-cell-depleted T cells, or PBMCs. Where available, HLA class I and class II types were obtained from metadata supplied by the sample provider rather than from assay-based typing. Sample metadata almost always included a de-identified subject ID, COVID-19 status, age in years and sex. The repertoires were made available in a free public database intended to serve as a resource for research on the immune response to SARS-CoV-2. Subjects who had been exposed to COVID-19, were actively infected with it, or had recovered from it provided the deeply sampled blood TCRbeta repertoires that made up the dataset. Samples came from the ongoing ImmuneRACE study (first 160 participants) plus 1,254 subjects from 6 global collaborators.

From the cysteine through the phenylalanine, the CDR3 covers 13 amino acids. The CDR3 DNA has 39 bases and is translated from base 1. Via the germline V gene, CDR1 is MGHRA and CDR2 YSYEKL. The junction shows trimming of 4 bases on V and 6 bases on J, and the gene matches do not reach 1 base of it. General conclusions and limits of the study: Clinical and demographic metadata were provided uncurated, with the amount varying by source and participant.

Whole blood was collected in K2EDTA tubes by collaborating institutions according to the institutions' own protocols. For TCRbeta analysis, collaborator samples were shipped as frozen whole blood, as isolated PBMCs, or as DNA extracted from either sample type. This clone was recorded a few times. This clone's antigen is unknown. No base qualities exist here, and no much larger clone lies one base off it. The immunoSEQ Assay, a bias-controlled multiplex PCR, was used to amplify TCRbeta CDR3 regions from genomic DNA. Regarding the original processing steps: The number of nucleated cells in each sample was estimated from the amplification of reference gene primers within the assay. To quantify the absolute abundance of each unique TCRbeta CDR3 rearrangement, sequence reads were collapsed and filtered. Productive Simpson clonality was computed per sample as the square root of Simpson's diversity index over productive rearrangements. TCRdb limited this immuneACCESS table to in-frame rearrangements with V and J called. A share of clones is missing; checked studies link under half to unresolved V genes, and the rest is unexplained. V and J calls and clone size are those listed in that table; D and trimming were worked out from the DNA. The sample contains 200,000 to 250,000 clones, more than 80% of them found a single time. The ten largest make up about 10% of the sample.

This chain is built from TRBV4-1 and TRBJ1-2; the central 11 bases match TRBD1. The TCR sequence derives from a woman older than 75 with acute or convalescent COVID-19. The sequenced sample consisted of peripheral blood. The CDR3 sequence is CASSRGQGDGYTF. The DNA reads TGCGCCAGCAGCCGGGGACAGGGGGATGGCTACACCTTC.